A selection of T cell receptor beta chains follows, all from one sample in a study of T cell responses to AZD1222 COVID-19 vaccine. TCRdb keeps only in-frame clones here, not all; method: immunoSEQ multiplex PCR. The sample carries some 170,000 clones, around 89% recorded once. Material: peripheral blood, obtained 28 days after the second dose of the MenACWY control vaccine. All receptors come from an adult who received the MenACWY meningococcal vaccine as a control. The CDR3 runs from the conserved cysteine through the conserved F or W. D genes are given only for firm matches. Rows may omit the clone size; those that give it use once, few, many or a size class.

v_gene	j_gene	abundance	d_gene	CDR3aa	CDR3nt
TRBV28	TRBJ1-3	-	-	CASSLTGNTIYF	TGTGCCAGCAGTCTCACTGGAAACACCATATATTTT
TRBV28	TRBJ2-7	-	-	CASSPPKGGGYEQYF	TGTGCCAGCAGCCCCCCCAAAGGGGGGGGATACGAGCAGTACTTC
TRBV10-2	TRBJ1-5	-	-	CASSESRGGSNQPQHF	TGCGCCAGCAGTGAGTCTAGGGGGGGGAGCAATCAGCCCCAGCATTTT
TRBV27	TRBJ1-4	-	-	CASSLLGDGFGGELFF	TGTGCCAGCAGTTTACTGGGTGACGGATTCGGGGGAGAACTGTTTTTT
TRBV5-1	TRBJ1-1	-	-	CASNVQGNTEAFF	TGCGCCAGCAACGTCCAGGGTAACACTGAAGCTTTCTTT
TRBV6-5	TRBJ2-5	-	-	CASSSQGRETQYF	TGTGCCAGCAGTTCCCAGGGGAGGGAGACCCAGTACTTC
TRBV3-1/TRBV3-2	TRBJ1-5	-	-	CASSLQGTFQPQHF	TGTGCCAGCAGCCTCCAAGGGACGTTTCAGCCCCAGCATTTT
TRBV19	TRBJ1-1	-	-	CASSPRRGAEAFF	TGTGCCAGTAGTCCGCGACGGGGCGCTGAAGCTTTCTTT
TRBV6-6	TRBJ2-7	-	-	CASSYEEGHSYEQYF	TGTGCCAGCAGTTACGAGGAAGGCCACAGCTACGAGCAGTACTTC
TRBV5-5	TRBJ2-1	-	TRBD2	CASYRLADQYNEQFF	TGTGCCAGCTATAGACTAGCGGACCAATACAATGAGCAGTTCTTC
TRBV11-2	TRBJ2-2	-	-	CASRSLANTGELFF	TGTGCCAGCAGATCGCTAGCGAACACCGGGGAGCTGTTTTTT
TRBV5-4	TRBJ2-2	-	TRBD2	CASRPNSGNYGELFF	TGTGCCAGCAGACCCAACAGCGGGAATTATGGGGAGCTGTTTTTT
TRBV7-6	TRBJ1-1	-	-	CASSLMSRGTGTEAFF	TGTGCCAGCAGCTTAATGAGCAGGGGAACAGGCACTGAAGCTTTCTTT
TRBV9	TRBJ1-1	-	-	CASSVEGQEAFF	TGTGCCAGCAGCGTAGAAGGACAAGAAGCTTTCTTT
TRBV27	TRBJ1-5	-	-	CASSLSGMAQHF	TGTGCCAGCAGTTTATCAGGGATGGCCCAGCATTTT
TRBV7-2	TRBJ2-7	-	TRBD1	CASSSYPETGRYEQYF	TGTGCCAGCAGCTCCTACCCCGAGACAGGGAGATATGAGCAGTACTTC
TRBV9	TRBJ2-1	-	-	CASSVALDHPNEQFF	TGTGCCAGCAGCGTCGCCTTAGATCACCCCAATGAGCAGTTCTTC
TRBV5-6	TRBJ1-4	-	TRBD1	CASSRTGVGEKLFF	TGTGCCAGCAGCCGGACAGGGGTAGGGGAAAAACTGTTTTTT
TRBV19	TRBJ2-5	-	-	CASSIKLGETQYF	TGTGCCAGTAGTATCAAACTAGGAGAGACCCAGTACTTC
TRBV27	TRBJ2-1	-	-	CASSFGRLNEQFF	TGTGCCAGCAGTTTTGGCAGGTTGAATGAGCAGTTCTTC
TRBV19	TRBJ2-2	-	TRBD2	CASSPPGLAGGTTGELFF	TGTGCCAGTAGTCCTCCGGGACTAGCGGGAGGAACCACCGGGGAGCTGTTTTTT
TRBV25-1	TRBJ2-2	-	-	CASSELGTGSIGELFF	TGTGCCAGCAGTGAATTGGGTACAGGGTCCATCGGGGAGCTGTTTTTT
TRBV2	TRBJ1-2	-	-	CASRPGPSVYGYTF	TGTGCCAGCAGGCCGGGACCTTCTGTCTATGGCTACACCTTC
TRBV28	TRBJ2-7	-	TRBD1	CASGSTGSYEQYF	TGTGCCAGCGGCTCGACAGGGTCCTACGAGCAGTACTTC
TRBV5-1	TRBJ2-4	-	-	CASSPGPGADIQYF	TGCGCCAGCAGCCCTGGACCGGGGGCGGACATTCAGTACTTC
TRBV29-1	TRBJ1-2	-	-	CSVSRNYGYTF	TGCAGCGTTTCACGAAACTATGGCTACACCTTC
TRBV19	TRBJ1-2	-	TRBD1	CASSLGQVFNYGYTF	TGTGCCAGTAGTCTCGGACAGGTTTTCAACTATGGCTACACCTTC
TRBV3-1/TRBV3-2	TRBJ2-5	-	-	CASSPPWATGKQETQYF	TGTGCCAGCAGCCCCCCCTGGGCTACGGGGAAGCAAGAGACCCAGTACTTC
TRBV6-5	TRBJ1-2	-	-	CASSPQEGYYGYTF	TGTGCCAGCAGTCCCCAAGAGGGATACTATGGCTACACCTTC
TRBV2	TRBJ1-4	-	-	CASSDYPGKLFF	TGTGCCAGCAGTGATTACCCGGGGAAACTGTTTTTT
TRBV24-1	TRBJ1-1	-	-	CATSDTGTSNTEAFF	TGTGCCACCAGTGATACCGGGACTTCGAACACTGAAGCTTTCTTT
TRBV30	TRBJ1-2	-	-	CAWAPGVSRGYTF	TGTGCCTGGGCCCCCGGGGTCTCACGGGGCTACACCTTC
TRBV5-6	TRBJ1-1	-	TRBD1	CASSLAAGGTEAFF	TGTGCCAGCAGCTTGGCCGCAGGGGGCACTGAAGCTTTCTTT
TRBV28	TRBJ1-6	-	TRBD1	CASSSPTGGYNSPLHF	TGTGCCAGCAGTTCCCCGACAGGGGGCTATAATTCACCCCTCCACTTT
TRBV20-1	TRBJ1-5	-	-	CSASGGVTGNQPQHF	TGCAGTGCTAGTGGGGGGGTAACGGGCAATCAGCCCCAGCATTTT
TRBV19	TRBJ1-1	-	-	CASMGGWGSRGTEAFF	TGTGCCAGTATGGGGGGTTGGGGTTCTCGGGGCACTGAAGCTTTCTTT
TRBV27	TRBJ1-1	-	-	CASSLRENTEAFF	TGTGCCAGCAGTTTAAGGGAAAACACTGAAGCTTTCTTT
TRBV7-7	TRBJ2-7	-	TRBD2	CASSFISGGPQQYF	TGTGCCAGCAGCTTCATTAGCGGGGGCCCTCAGCAGTACTTC
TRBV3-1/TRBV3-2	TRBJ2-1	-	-	CAGSSPGAGQFF	TGTGCCGGCTCTTCGCCGGGTGCAGGGCAGTTCTTC
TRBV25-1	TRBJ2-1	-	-	CASSLDGSGDEQFF	TGTGCCAGCAGTCTGGACGGCTCGGGCGATGAGCAGTTCTTC
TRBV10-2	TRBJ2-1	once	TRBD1	CASSGFRDRGLNEQFF	TGCGCCAGCAGCGGATTCCGGGACAGGGGGCTTAATGAGCAGTTCTTC
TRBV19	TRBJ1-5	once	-	CASSIWRASNQPQHF	TGTGCCAGTAGTATTTGGAGGGCTAGCAATCAGCCCCAGCATTTT
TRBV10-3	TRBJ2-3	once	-	CAISVQVADTQYF	TGTGCCATCAGTGTTCAGGTCGCAGATACGCAGTATTTT
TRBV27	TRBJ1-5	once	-	CASSFIGGLKPQHF	TGTGCCAGCAGTTTCATAGGAGGGTTGAAGCCCCAGCATTTT
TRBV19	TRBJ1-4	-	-	CASRFGRGATNEKLFF	TGTGCCAGTAGATTTGGTAGGGGCGCAACTAATGAAAAACTGTTTTTT
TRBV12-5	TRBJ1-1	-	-	CASGRTPDTEAFF	TGTGCTAGTGGGCGGACACCGGACACTGAAGCTTTCTTT
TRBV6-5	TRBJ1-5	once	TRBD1	CATRGHGNQPQHF	TGTGCCACCAGGGGGCATGGCAATCAGCCCCAGCATTTT
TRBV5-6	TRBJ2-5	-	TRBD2	CASSAWGSGREETQYF	TGTGCCAGCAGCGCATGGGGATCTGGGAGGGAAGAGACCCAGTACTTC
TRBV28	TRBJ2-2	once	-	CASSQIRGQNTGELFF	TGTGCCAGCAGCCAGATCCGGGGACAGAACACCGGGGAGCTGTTTTTT